Each of the 23 T cell receptor beta chains below was sequenced from the same sample in a study of blood T cell repertoires in COVID-19. The protocol was immunoSEQ multiplex PCR, while the TCRdb copy is restricted to in-frame clones and leaves out a portion. The profile shows about 140,000 clones, around 87% of them singletons. The sequenced sample consisted of peripheral blood. The receptors shown here come from a woman aged 45-59 years with active or convalescent COVID-19.

The chain has TRBV28 and TRBJ2-7, with TRBD2 matching 9 bases. V shed 7 bases, J shed 4 bases, and the junction held 8 bases outside the gene matches. Germline CDR1 reads MDHEN; CDR2 reads SYDVKM. CDR3 length: 14 amino acids. Here the CDR3 reads CASTAPGLAYEQYF. The DNA of the CDR3 is TGTGCCAGCACCGCACCGGGACTAGCATACGAGCAGTACTTC.

The chain joins TRBV5-1 to TRBJ2-2; a possible D gene is TRBD2 (6 bases). V lost 4 bases to trimming and J lost 7 bases, with 20 bases between them. The CDR3 spans 16 residues. Germline V gene lookup returns CDR1 SGHRS and CDR2 YFSETQ. The CDR3 region has the DNA TGCGCCAGCAGCCCCGGGAATACCCATAGCGGCGGGGAGCTGTTTTTT. This codes for CASSPGNTHSGGELFF.

The gene calls are TRBV19 and TRBJ1-5, with 10 bases lining up with TRBD1. The junction had 20 bases not matched to a gene; V was cut back by 3 bases and J by 6 bases. The length of the CDR3 is 20 residues. CDR1 is LNHDA and CDR2 is SQIVND in the germline V gene (reference sequence). The CDR3 here is CASSISGEGRTGTGAQPQHF. CDR3 in DNA: TGTGCCAGTAGTATCTCAGGCGAGGGCCGCACCGGGACAGGGGCTCAGCCCCAGCATTTT.

V usage is TRBV28 and J usage is TRBJ2-5, with TRBD2 identical over 7 bases. J lost 7 bases, V lost 3 bases, and 14 bases had no gene match. Germline V CDR1 and CDR2: MDHEN, SYDVKM. This CDR3 is built from 16 residues. CDR3 coding DNA: TGTGCCAGCAGTTTGCGGGAGTGGGTCCCTGAGGGGACCCAGTACTTC. Its translation is CASSLREWVPEGTQYF.

The chain is built from TRBV7-3 and TRBJ2-1, with TRBD2 identical over 9 bases. This CDR3 contains 14 residues. Germline lookup yields CDR1 SGHTA and CDR2 FQGTGA. After removal of 3 bases from V and 6 bases from J, the junction contained 3 bases not matched to a gene. The CDR3 DNA reads as TGTGCCAGCAGCTTGCGGGGGGGTAGCAATGAGCAGTTCTTC. Amino acid sequence: CASSLRGGSNEQFF.

This rearrangement joins TRBV19 to TRBJ1-1, with TRBD1 as a possible D gene (6 bases). The CDR3 is 12 amino acids. Trimming removed 5 bases at V and 10 bases at J, with 14 bases between. In germline, CDR1 is LNHDA, CDR2 SQIVND (reference sequence). The CDR3 region is CASSPPTGRAFF. CDR3 sequence (DNA): TGTGCCAGTAGTCCCCCGACAGGACGAGCTTTCTTT.

The genes are TRBV6-5 and TRBJ2-3, with TRBD1 as a possible D gene (6 bases). The CDR3 consists of 13 residues. Trimming pared 2 bases from V and 7 bases from J, leaving 10 bases between. Germline values: CDR1 MNHEY, CDR2 SVGAGI. In nucleotides, the CDR3 is TGTGCCAGCAGTTACATACAGGGTTATACGCAGTATTTT. This translates into CASSYIQGYTQYF.

The chain links TRBV3-1 (or the pseudogene TRBV3-2) to TRBJ1-2, with D possibly being TRBD1 (6 bases). Germline V gene data show CDR1 as LGHDT and CDR2 as YNNKEL (reference sequence). This CDR3 contains 14 residues. V lost 6 bases and J lost 2, with 13 bases in between. CDR3 coding DNA: TGTGCCAGCAGTCCCTCAGACAGGAACTATGGCTACACCTTC. It yields the protein CASSPSDRNYGYTF.

The chain uses TRBV2 and TRBJ2-2, with 7 nucleotides matching TRBD1. V lost 6 bases to trimming and J lost 5 bases; unmatched junction nucleotides: 18. CDR1 is SNHLY and CDR2 is FYNNEI in the germline V gene. The CDR3 consists of 18 residues. The CDR3: CASSGLGQYSPTTGELFF. CDR3 DNA: TGTGCCAGCAGCGGATTGGGACAGTACTCTCCAACTACCGGGGAGCTGTTTTTT.

The genes are TRBV7-3 and TRBJ2-6, with D unclear. Trimming stripped 5 bases from V and 9 bases from J, with 11 bases between. The CDR3 consists of 13 residues. CDR1 is SGHTA and CDR2 is FQGTGA in the germline V gene. In DNA, the CDR3 is TGTGCCAGCAGCCCGCCCAGTGACAACGTCCTGACTTTC. It specifies CASSPPSDNVLTF.

There are a few counts of this clone. The chain couples TRBV28 to TRBJ1-6; 8 bases map to TRBD1. Trimming at V came to 3 bases and at J to 14 bases, leaving 9 bases not matched to a gene. This CDR3 has 14 residues. Germline V gene lookup returns CDR1 MDHEN and CDR2 SYDVKM. The CDR3 loop reads CASSLQGAKGTLHF. DNA of the CDR3: TGTGCCAGCAGTTTGCAGGGGGCAAAGGGTACCCTCCACTTT.

The chain carries TRBV9 and TRBJ1-6; 7 bases agree with TRBD1. The germline V gene has CDR1 SGDLS and CDR2 YYNGEE. The CDR3 is 14 residues long. With 3 bases clipped from V and 7 bases from J, the junction kept 4 bases outside the gene matches. In DNA form, the CDR3 reads TGTGCCAGCAGCGCCGTACAGGGGAATTCACCCCTCCACTTT. Residues: CASSAVQGNSPLHF. Supplemented by reference TRBV9 and TRBJ1-6, the full variable domain reads DSGVTQTPKHLITATGQRVTLRCSPRSGDLSVYWYQQSLDQGLQFLIQYYNGEERAKGNILERFSAQQFPDLHSELNLSSLELGDSALYFCASSAVQGNSPLHFGNGTRLTVT.

The chain joins TRBV28 to TRBJ1-1, with TRBD1 matching 9 bases. CDR3 length: 16 amino acids. V lost 7 bases and J lost 3; bases outside the gene matches: 12. CDR1 MDHEN and CDR2 SYDVKM come from the germline V gene. The CDR3 loop reads CASTSFIGTGYTEAFF. The CDR3 DNA sequence: TGTGCCAGCACCTCATTTATCGGGACAGGGTACACTGAAGCTTTCTTT.

The rearrangement uses TRBV9 and TRBJ2-3; 9 bases are a match to TRBD2. The CDR3 is 17 amino acids. Unmatched junction bases numbered 11, after V lost 6 bases and J lost 0 bases. The germline V gene encodes CDR1 SGDLS and CDR2 YYNGEE. The CDR3: CASTQGPSGISTDTQYF. DNA of the CDR3: TGTGCCAGCACCCAGGGGCCTAGCGGGATTAGCACAGATACGCAGTATTTT.

This clone was counted only a few times. V gene TRBV3-1 (or the pseudogene TRBV3-2) combines with J gene TRBJ2-7, with 13 bases fitting TRBD2. Germline V gene data show CDR1 as LGHDT and CDR2 as YNNKEL (reference sequence). With 6 bases clipped from V and 6 bases from J, the junction kept 5 bases outside the gene matches. The CDR3 covers 14 residues. The CDR3 reads CASRLAGGPLEQYF. The CDR3 DNA reads TGTGCCAGCAGACTAGCGGGAGGGCCGCTCGAGCAGTACTTC.

This rearrangement joins TRBV30 to TRBJ1-2, with no clear D. Trimming cost V 4 bases and J 0 bases, with 9 bases left between them. Germline V gene data show CDR1 as GTSNPN and CDR2 as SVGIG (reference sequence). The CDR3 length is 13 residues. The chain's CDR3 is CAWMVSANYGYTF. The CDR3 DNA follows: TGTGCCTGGATGGTCAGTGCTAACTATGGCTACACCTTC.

The rearrangement uses TRBV6-2 or TRBV6-3 and TRBJ1-1; D not certain. This CDR3 contains 14 residues. Germline loops: CDR1 MNHEY, CDR2 SVGEGT. V dropped 2 bases and J dropped 2 bases, with 9 bases sitting between them. The CDR3 loop is CASSYGLPNTEAFF. The CDR3 DNA is TGTGCCAGCAGTTACGGGCTTCCTAACACTGAAGCTTTCTTT.

The chain joins TRBV7-8 to TRBJ1-1, with D unresolved. CDR3 length: 14 amino acids. Germline values: CDR1 SGHVS, CDR2 FQNEAQ. Trimming removed 3 bases from V and 0 bases from J, with 8 bases in between. Here the CDR3 DNA reads TGTGCCAGCAGCTTGAACACAATGAACACTGAAGCTTTCTTT. It codes for CASSLNTMNTEAFF.

The CDR3 region is CASKGSQGANSPLHF. The CDR3 DNA follows: TGTGCCAGCAAAGGCAGTCAGGGGGCAAATTCACCCCTCCACTTT. The chain joins TRBV28 to TRBJ1-6; the match to TRBD1 covers 8 bases. The CDR3 spans 15 residues. J lost 7 bases, V lost 7 bases, and 9 bases had no gene match. From germline, CDR1 is MDHEN and CDR2 SYDVKM.

The CDR3 DNA reads TGTGCCAGAAGATCGAAATTAACAGGGGAGGAGGGCTACACCTTC. This codes for CARRSKLTGEEGYTF. The rearrangement uses TRBV5-3 and TRBJ1-2; the match to TRBD1 covers 7 bases. TRBV5-3 is reported as an ORF; its role is uncertain. The CDR3 extends over 15 amino acids. J lost 8 bases, V lost 5 bases, and 15 bases had no gene match.

This chain joins TRBV5-1 and TRBJ1-1; no firm D call. Germline V gene data show CDR1 as SGHRS and CDR2 as YFSETQ. The CDR3 length is 13 residues. The V end was cut by 5 bases, the J end by 2 bases, with 10 bases between. This CDR3 reads CASRYRVNTEAFF. CDR3 DNA: TGCGCCAGCAGGTACCGGGTCAACACTGAAGCTTTCTTT.

V gene TRBV21-1 combines with J gene TRBJ2-2; TRBD1 was called by the table and not checked on the DNA. TRBV21-1 is annotated as a pseudogene. This CDR3 comprises 15 residues. The CDR3 nucleotides are TGTGCCAGCAGCACGTGGACAGGGATCACCGGGGAGCTGTTTTTT. It specifies CASSTWTGITGELFF.

The chain employs TRBV28 and TRBJ1-5; D perhaps matches TRBD1 (6 bases). The CDR3 has 15 residues. The V gene lost 2 bases and the J gene lost 7 bases, with 15 bases spanning the gap. Germline-derived CDR1 and CDR2 are MDHEN and SYDVKM. The CDR3 sequence is CASSLLGGFGQPQHF. The CDR3 DNA reads as TGTGCCAGCAGTTTACTTGGGGGCTTCGGACAGCCCCAGCATTTT.